The next 31 T cell receptor beta chains were all read from a single sample in a study of control samples from healthy donors and cancer patients. Clones were sequenced by immunoSEQ multiplex PCR, and TCRdb holds only the in-frame ones, with some missing. The table shows around 90,000 clones, with approximately 81% occurring only once. Sample: blood. These receptors were taken from a woman aged 40 to 55 in good health.

The chain links TRBV7-9 to TRBJ2-2, with 10 bases lining up with TRBD1. This CDR3 spans 14 amino acids. J lost 7 bases, V lost 3 bases, and 2 bases had no gene match. CDR1 and CDR2 from the germline V gene are SEHNR and FQNEAQ (reference sequence). The CDR3 DNA sequence: TGTGCCAGCAGCTTTCGGACAGGGGGCGGGGAGCTGTTTTTT. It yields the protein CASSFRTGGGELFF.

The chain joins TRBV14 to TRBJ2-3; D unclear. Germline CDR1 and CDR2: SGHDN and FVKESK. V shed 5 bases and J shed 2 bases, with 14 bases lying between them. This CDR3 is built from 15 residues. In DNA form, the CDR3 reads TGTGCCAGCAGCGACTCCCCCCCGTACACAGATACGCAGTATTTT. This gives the protein CASSDSPPYTDTQYF.

The chain joins TRBV10-2 to TRBJ1-5, with D perhaps matching TRBD1 (5 bases). The CDR3 consists of 16 residues. The germline CDR1 and CDR2 sequences are WSHSY and SAAADI. V was shortened by 0 bases and J by 2 bases, with 11 bases between the two germline ends. The CDR3, as DNA: TGCGCCAGCAGTGAGTCGGGGGGTATTGGCAATCAGCCCCAGCATTTT. Translation: CASSESGGIGNQPQHF.

This clone was observed once. This rearrangement joins TRBV15 to TRBJ1-4; D call uncertain. Germline V gene data show CDR1 as LNHNV and CDR2 as YYDKDF (reference sequence). This CDR3 has 15 amino acids. Deletions cut 0 bases from V and 4 bases from J, with 9 bases between. The CDR3 DNA sequence: TGTGCCACCAGCAGAGATAAGTCTTATAATGAAAAACTGTTTTTT. Protein: CATSRDKSYNEKLFF.

The chain links TRBV4-3 to TRBJ2-3; D is uncertain. Germline lookup yields CDR1 LGHNA and CDR2 YSLEER. Trimming took 0 bases from V and 9 from J, leaving 10 bases between them. CDR3 size: 13 residues. This CDR3 reads CASSQDSLGTQYF. The DNA of the CDR3 is TGCGCCAGCAGCCAAGATTCGCTTGGGACGCAGTATTTT.

This clone turned up a few times. The chain carries TRBV6-1 and TRBJ1-5, with a possible D match to TRBD1 (6 bases). Germline CDR1 and CDR2: MNHNS and SASEGT. Trimming pared 3 bases from V and 5 bases from J, leaving 17 bases between. The length of the CDR3 is 16 residues. CDR3 nucleotides: TGTGCCAGCAGTGAGCCGGGTAGGGGGAAGCATCAGCCCCAGCATTTT. Translation gives CASSEPGRGKHQPQHF.

In regard to this clone: Distinct nucleotide sequences in the sample also encode this CDR3. The rearrangement joins TRBV18 to TRBJ1-2; possibly TRBD1 for D (5 bases). Trimming took off 4 bases at V and 4 bases at J, with 10 bases between the two ends. Germline-derived CDR1 and CDR2 are KGHSH and LQKENI. The CDR3 consists of 13 residues. CDR3 nucleotides: TGTGCCAGCTCACTGGGACCGCGCTATGGCTACACCTTC. As protein: CASSLGPRYGYTF.

V usage is TRBV30 and J usage is TRBJ2-1; 9 positions match TRBD1. The length of the CDR3 is 15 residues. The germline gives CDR1 GTSNPN, CDR2 SVGIG (reference sequence). J lost 2 bases, V lost 4 bases, and 6 bases had no gene match. The CDR3 coding sequence is TGTGCCTGGAACCCGCGGACAGGGGCCTACAATGAGCAGTTCTTC. Residues: CAWNPRTGAYNEQFF.

This chain links TRBV7-2 with TRBJ2-1, with D perhaps TRBD2 (7 bases). The CDR3 covers 15 residues. Trimming cost V 4 bases and J 4 bases, with 14 bases left between them. Germline V gives CDR1 SGHTA, CDR2 FQGNSA. The CDR3 loop reads CASSSSGGQYNEQFF. The DNA of the CDR3 is TGTGCCAGCAGCTCCTCGGGGGGCCAGTACAATGAGCAGTTCTTC. The complete variable domain, with remaining parts taken from reference TRBV7-2 and TRBJ2-1, reads GAGVSQSPSNKVTEKGKDVELRCDPISGHTALYWYRQSLGQGLEFLIYFQGNSAPDKSGLPSDRFSAERTGGSVSTLTIQRTQQEDSAVYLCASSSSGGQYNEQFFGPGTRLTVL.

V gene TRBV27 combines with J gene TRBJ1-4; a weak D match, TRBD1 (6 bases). Germline V gives CDR1 MNHEY, CDR2 SMNVEV (reference sequence). Deletions cut 8 bases from V and 6 bases from J, with 13 bases between. The CDR3 runs 13 residues. The chain's CDR3 is CASRAGDDEKLFF. CDR3 in DNA: TGTGCCAGCCGGGCAGGGGATGATGAAAAACTGTTTTTT.

The chain carries TRBV7-9 and TRBJ2-7; D possibly corresponds to TRBD2 (7 bases). V shed 2 bases and J shed 6 bases, with 17 bases lying between them. The CDR3 extends over 15 amino acids. Germline V gene data show CDR1 as SEHNR and CDR2 as FQNEAQ (reference sequence). The DNA for the CDR3 is TGTGCCAGCAGCTTAATCGGGGGGCGGGGCGGCGAGCAGTACTTC. Translated, it gives CASSLIGGRGGEQYF.

The CDR3 nucleotides read TGCGCCAGCAGCGCTACGACAGGCCTCTCTGGAAACACCATATATTTT. Its translation: CASSATTGLSGNTIYF. V and J are TRBV5-1 and TRBJ1-3; tentatively, D is TRBD1 (6 bases). Germline V lookup: CDR1 SGHRS, CDR2 YFSETQ. Trimming cost V 4 bases and J 0 bases, with 14 bases left between them. The CDR3 runs 16 residues.

The V call is TRBV3-1 (or the pseudogene TRBV3-2), the J call TRBJ2-2, with TRBD1 matching over 7 bases. This CDR3 contains 14 residues. CDR1 is LGHDT, CDR2 YNNKEL, per germline (reference sequence). V was clipped by 2 bases and J by 10 bases; unmatched bases: 7. Here the CDR3 DNA reads TGTGCCAGCAGCCAATATTTCGGACAGGAGGAGCTGTTTTTT. This sequence encodes CASSQYFGQEELFF.

The V gene is TRBV12-3 or TRBV12-4, the J gene TRBJ2-5; D is perhaps TRBD1 (5 bases). V lost 1 base to trimming and J lost 3 bases, with 6 bases between them. This CDR3 spans 13 amino acids. CDR3 DNA sequence: TGTGCCAGCAGTTTAGAAGGGGAAGAGACCCAGTACTTC. It specifies CASSLEGEETQYF.

The chain combines TRBV7-2 with TRBJ1-6, with D hard to call. Trimming shortened V by 4 bases and J by 11 bases, and 12 bases separated the two germline ends. This CDR3 comprises 13 residues. Germline loops: CDR1 SGHTA, CDR2 FQGNSA. The CDR3 reads CASSSESRTPLHF. The CDR3 nucleotides read TGTGCCAGCAGCTCAGAATCCCGGACACCCCTCCACTTT.

V gene TRBV4-3 combines with J gene TRBJ1-3, with 7 nucleotides matching TRBD1. The germline CDR1 and CDR2 sequences are LGHNA and YSLEER. V shed 4 bases and J 4 bases; nucleotides not matched to a gene: 7. The CDR3 has 15 residues. The CDR3, as DNA: TGCGCCAGCAGCCGGTCACAGGGGAACGGAAACACCATATATTTT. Translated: CASSRSQGNGNTIYF.

This clone was seen only once. The chain has TRBV29-1 and TRBJ2-5; no clear D gene. The CDR3 runs 12 residues. V was cut by 7 bases and J by 2 bases, with 11 bases left in between. Germline assignment: CDR1 SQVTM and CDR2 ANQGSEA. CDR3 coding DNA: TGCAGCGCCCGAGAGGCTCAAGAGACCCAGTACTTC. The encoded protein is CSAREAQETQYF.

This CDR3 is CASSLTGSNGYTF. In DNA, the CDR3 is TGTGCCAGCAGTTTGACAGGGAGCAATGGCTACACCTTC. The chain links TRBV12-3 or TRBV12-4 to TRBJ1-2, with 7 bases aligning to TRBD1. V shed 3 bases and J 6 bases; nucleotides not matched to a gene: 4. The CDR3 totals 13 residues.

The rearrangement uses TRBV5-8 and TRBJ2-3; D is ambiguous. The V gene's germline CDR1 is SGHTS and CDR2 YDEGEE. The CDR3 covers 17 residues. Trimming left V 0 bases short and J 1 base short, with 15 bases between. Here the CDR3 DNA reads TGTGCCAGCAGCTTGGTCCTGGCAAGCTTCGGCACAGATACGCAGTATTTT. Protein sequence: CASSLVLASFGTDTQYF.

The V call is TRBV5-1, the J call TRBJ1-1; 7 bases align to TRBD1. The germline CDR1 and CDR2 sequences are SGHRS and YFSETQ. J gave up 5 bases and V 4 bases, and 5 bases lay outside the gene matches. This CDR3 contains 13 residues. Here the CDR3 reads CASSRDRETEAFF. The CDR3 bases are TGCGCCAGCAGCAGAGACAGGGAAACTGAAGCTTTCTTT.

The V gene is TRBV5-4, the J gene TRBJ2-1; 9 bases are shared with TRBD2. The CDR3 totals 18 residues. Germline V CDR1 and CDR2: SGHNT, YYREEE (reference sequence). The V segment lost 0 bases and the J segment 1 base; nucleotides outside the gene matches: 8. The CDR3 reads CASSLVRNSGGSYNEQFF. The CDR3 DNA reads TGTGCCAGCAGCTTGGTGCGTAATAGCGGGGGTTCCTACAATGAGCAGTTCTTC.

This sequence joins TRBV5-1 and TRBJ1-1; 7 bases line up with TRBD1. V was pared by 3 bases and J by 1 base, with 6 bases of the junction left unmatched. This CDR3 spans 15 amino acids. The germline V gene encodes CDR1 SGHRS and CDR2 YFSETQ. CDR3 loop: CASSYRTGANTEAFF. CDR3 DNA: TGCGCCAGCAGCTACCGGACAGGAGCGAACACTGAAGCTTTCTTT.

The rearrangement joins TRBV6-5 to TRBJ2-7; 7 positions agree with TRBD1. The CDR3 extends over 16 amino acids. Germline V gene lookup returns CDR1 MNHEY and CDR2 SVGAGI. With 4 bases clipped from V and 1 base from J, the junction kept 10 bases outside the gene matches. CDR3 region: CASSSSTGLRSYEQYF. CDR3 bases: TGTGCCAGCAGTTCCTCGACAGGGTTAAGGTCCTACGAGCAGTACTTC.

The genes are TRBV24-1 and TRBJ1-2, with TRBD1 identical over 7 bases. The J segment lost 8 bases and the V segment lost 7 bases, leaving 15 bases of the junction unmatched. The CDR3 consists of 15 residues. CDR1 and CDR2 (germline): KGHDR, SFDVKD. The CDR3 loop is CATSSPIDRADGYTF. The CDR3 coding sequence is TGTGCCACCAGCAGCCCAATCGACAGGGCGGACGGCTACACCTTC.

The genes are TRBV11-1 and TRBJ2-7; possibly TRBD1 for D (5 bases). The CDR3 contains 15 residues. Looked up from germline, CDR1 is SGHAT and CDR2 is FQDESV (reference sequence). Trimming cost V 5 bases and J 9 bases, with 23 bases left between them. CDR3 in amino acids: CASSPLRQPESGQYF. The CDR3 region has the DNA TGTGCCAGCAGCCCCCTCCGACAGCCAGAGTCGGGGCAGTACTTC.

The genes are TRBV6-5 and TRBJ1-2, with D maybe TRBD1 (5 bases). Germline V CDR1 and CDR2: MNHEY, SVGAGI. Trimming took 6 bases from V and 8 from J, leaving 16 bases between them. The CDR3 totals 13 residues. In DNA, the CDR3 is TGTGCCAGCAGGGGCGGACAAGGCCGGGGCTACACCTTC. The encoded protein is CASRGGQGRGYTF.

The chain is built from TRBV7-2 and TRBJ2-1; a weak D match, TRBD2 (5 bases). CDR3 length: 11 amino acids. Germline V CDR1 and CDR2: SGHTA, FQGNSA. The ends were cut back, 4 bases at V and 10 bases at J, with 8 bases in the middle. The CDR3 coding sequence is TGTGCCAGCAGCTATGGACTCGAGCAGTTCTTC. It yields the protein CASSYGLEQFF.

This chain joins TRBV7-8 and TRBJ1-5, with D perhaps matching TRBD1 (6 bases). The V gene's germline CDR1 is SGHVS and CDR2 FQNEAQ. V was cut by 3 bases and J by 4 bases, with 7 bases left in between. The CDR3 has 13 amino acids. The CDR3 region is CASSFQGNQPQHF. The CDR3 DNA sequence: TGTGCCAGCAGCTTCCAGGGGAATCAGCCCCAGCATTTT.

The V gene is TRBV7-2, the J gene TRBJ2-6; TRBD2 aligns across 7 bases. V was clipped by 3 bases and J by 0 bases; unmatched bases: 2. The CDR3 length is 16 residues. Germline CDR1 reads SGHTA; CDR2 reads FQGNSA. The CDR3 here is CASSFTGGSGANVLTF. The CDR3 bases are TGTGCCAGCAGCTTTACGGGGGGCTCTGGGGCCAACGTCCTGACTTTC. The entire variable domain, with the rest obtained from reference TRBV7-2 and TRBJ2-6, is as follows: GAGVSQSPSNKVTEKGKDVELRCDPISGHTALYWYRQSLGQGLEFLIYFQGNSAPDKSGLPSDRFSAERTGGSVSTLTIQRTQQEDSAVYLCASSFTGGSGANVLTFGAGSRLTVL.

The chain carries TRBV7-9 and TRBJ1-2; D is possibly TRBD1 (6 bases). Germline-derived CDR1 and CDR2 are SEHNR and FQNEAQ (reference sequence). The CDR3 length is 14 residues. V was clipped by 5 bases and J by 3 bases, with 13 bases between them. DNA of the CDR3: TGTGCCAGCAGCCCGGGCAGGGGCGACTATGGCTACACCTTC. It yields the protein CASSPGRGDYGYTF.

CDR3 residues: CAWSVHSSGGVNYGYTF. CDR3 DNA sequence: TGTGCCTGGAGTGTACATAGCAGCGGAGGCGTAAACTATGGCTACACCTTC. The gene calls are TRBV30 and TRBJ1-2; no clear D. Trimming stripped 0 bases from V and 2 bases from J, with 19 bases between. Germline V gene sequence: CDR1 GTSNPN, CDR2 SVGIG (reference sequence). The CDR3 covers 17 residues.